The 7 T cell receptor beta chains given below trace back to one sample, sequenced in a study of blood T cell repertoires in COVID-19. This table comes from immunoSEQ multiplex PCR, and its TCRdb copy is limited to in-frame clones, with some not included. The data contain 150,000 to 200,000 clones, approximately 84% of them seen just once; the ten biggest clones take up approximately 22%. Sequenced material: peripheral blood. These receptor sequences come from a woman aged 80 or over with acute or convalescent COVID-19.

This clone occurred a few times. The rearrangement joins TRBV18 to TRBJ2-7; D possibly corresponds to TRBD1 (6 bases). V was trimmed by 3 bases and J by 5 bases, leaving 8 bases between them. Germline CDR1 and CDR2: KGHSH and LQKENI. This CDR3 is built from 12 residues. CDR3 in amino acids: CASSPGGHEQYF. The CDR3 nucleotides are TGTGCCAGCTCACCTGGGGGCCACGAGCAGTACTTC.

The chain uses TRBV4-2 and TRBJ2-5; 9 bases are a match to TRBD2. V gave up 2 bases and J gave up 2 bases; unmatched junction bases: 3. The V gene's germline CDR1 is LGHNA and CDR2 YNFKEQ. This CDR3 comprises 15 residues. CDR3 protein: CASSQSSGGQETQYF. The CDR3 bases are TGTGCCAGCAGCCAAAGTAGCGGGGGACAAGAGACCCAGTACTTC.

CDR3 sequence (DNA): TGTGCCACCAGCCCCCGGACAGGCGGCACCGGGGAGCTGTTTTTT. It is translated as CATSPRTGGTGELFF. This sequence joins TRBV15 and TRBJ2-2, with TRBD1 identical over 7 bases. Germline values: CDR1 LNHNV, CDR2 YYDKDF (reference sequence). V shed 5 bases, J shed 4 bases, and the junction held 7 bases outside the gene matches. CDR3 length equals 15 residues.

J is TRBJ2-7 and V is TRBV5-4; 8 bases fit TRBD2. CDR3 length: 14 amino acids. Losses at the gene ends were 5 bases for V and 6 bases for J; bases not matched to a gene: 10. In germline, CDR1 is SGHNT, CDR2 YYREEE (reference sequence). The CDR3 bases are TGTGCCAGCAGGAAAGAAGCGGGAGTCTTCGAGCAGTACTTC. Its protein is CASRKEAGVFEQYF. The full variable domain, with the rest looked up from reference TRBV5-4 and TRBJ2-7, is ETGVTQSPTHLIKTRGQQVTLRCSSQSGHNTVSWYQQALGQGPQFIFQYYREEENGRGNFPPRFSGLQFPNYSSELNVNALELDDSALYLCASRKEAGVFEQYFGPGTRLTVT.

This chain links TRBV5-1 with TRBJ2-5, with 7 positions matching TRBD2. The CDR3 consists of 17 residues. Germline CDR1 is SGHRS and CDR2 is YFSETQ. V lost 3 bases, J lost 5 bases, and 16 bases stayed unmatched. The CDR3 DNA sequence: TGCGCCAGCAGCTCCGAGCCTAGCGGAGGGGCGGGGGAGACCCAGTACTTC. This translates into CASSSEPSGGAGETQYF.

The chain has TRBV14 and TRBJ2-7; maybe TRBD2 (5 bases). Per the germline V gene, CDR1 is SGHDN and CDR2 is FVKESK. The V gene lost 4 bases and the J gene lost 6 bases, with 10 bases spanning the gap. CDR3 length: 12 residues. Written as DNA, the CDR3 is TGTGCCAGCAGCCCCTTCGAGGGCGAGCAGTACTTC. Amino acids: CASSPFEGEQYF.

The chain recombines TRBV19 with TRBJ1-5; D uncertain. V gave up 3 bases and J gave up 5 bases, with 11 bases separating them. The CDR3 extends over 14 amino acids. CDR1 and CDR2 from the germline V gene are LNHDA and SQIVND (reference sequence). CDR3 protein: CASSIGGQDQPQHF. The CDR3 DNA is TGTGCCAGTAGTATCGGAGGGCAAGATCAGCCCCAGCATTTT.